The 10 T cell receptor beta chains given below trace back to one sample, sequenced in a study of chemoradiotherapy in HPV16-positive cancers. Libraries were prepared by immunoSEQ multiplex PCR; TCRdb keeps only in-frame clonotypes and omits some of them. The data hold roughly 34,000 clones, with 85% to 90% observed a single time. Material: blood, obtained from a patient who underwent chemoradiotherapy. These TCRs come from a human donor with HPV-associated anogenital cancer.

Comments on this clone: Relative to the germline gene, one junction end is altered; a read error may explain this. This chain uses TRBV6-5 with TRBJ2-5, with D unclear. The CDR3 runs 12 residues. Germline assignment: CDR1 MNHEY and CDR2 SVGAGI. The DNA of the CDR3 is TGTGCCAGCAGTAACTCGGGCGAGACCCAGTACTTC. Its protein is CASSNSGETQYF.

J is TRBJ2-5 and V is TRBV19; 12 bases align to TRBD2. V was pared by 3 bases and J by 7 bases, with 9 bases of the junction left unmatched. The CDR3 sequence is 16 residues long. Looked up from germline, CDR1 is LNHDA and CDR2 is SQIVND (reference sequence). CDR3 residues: CASSIDLAGGPGTQYF. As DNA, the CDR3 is TGTGCCAGTAGTATCGATCTAGCGGGGGGGCCGGGGACCCAGTACTTC. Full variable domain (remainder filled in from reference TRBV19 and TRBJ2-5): DGGITQSPKYLFRKEGQNVTLSCEQNLNHDAMYWYRQDPGQGLRLIYYSQIVNDFQKGDIAEGYSVSREKKESFPLTVTSAQKNPTAFYLCASSIDLAGGPGTQYFGPGTRLLVL.

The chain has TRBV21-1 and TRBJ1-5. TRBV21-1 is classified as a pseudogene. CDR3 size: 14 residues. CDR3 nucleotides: TGTGCCAGCAGCTCCCGGAAGGGGGGACAGCCCCAGCATTTT. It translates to CASSSRKGGQPQHF.

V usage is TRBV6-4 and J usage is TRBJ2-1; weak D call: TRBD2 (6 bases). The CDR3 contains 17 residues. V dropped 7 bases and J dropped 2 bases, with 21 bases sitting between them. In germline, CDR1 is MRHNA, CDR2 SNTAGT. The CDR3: CASIIWGREDPYNEQFF. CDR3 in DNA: TGTGCCAGCATTATATGGGGCAGGGAGGACCCCTACAATGAGCAGTTCTTC.

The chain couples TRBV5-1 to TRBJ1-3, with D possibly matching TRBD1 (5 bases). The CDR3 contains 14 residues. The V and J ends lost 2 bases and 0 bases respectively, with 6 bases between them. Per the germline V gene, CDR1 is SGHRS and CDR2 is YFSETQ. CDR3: CASSFGTSGNTIYF. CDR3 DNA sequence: TGCGCCAGCAGCTTCGGGACCTCTGGAAACACCATATATTTT.

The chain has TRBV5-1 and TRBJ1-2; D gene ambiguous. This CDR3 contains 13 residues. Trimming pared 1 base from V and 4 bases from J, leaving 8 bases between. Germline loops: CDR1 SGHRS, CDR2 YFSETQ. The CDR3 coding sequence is TGCGCCAGCAGCTTGCTGGGAATCTATGGCTACACCTTC. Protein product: CASSLLGIYGYTF.

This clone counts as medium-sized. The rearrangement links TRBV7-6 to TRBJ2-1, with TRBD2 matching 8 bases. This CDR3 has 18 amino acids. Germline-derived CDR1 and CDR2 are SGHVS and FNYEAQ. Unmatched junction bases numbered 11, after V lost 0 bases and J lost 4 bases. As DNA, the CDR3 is TGTGCCAGCAGCTTAGCGCCCCCAACGAGCGGGGGTTACAATGAGCAGTTCTTC. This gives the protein CASSLAPPTSGGYNEQFF.

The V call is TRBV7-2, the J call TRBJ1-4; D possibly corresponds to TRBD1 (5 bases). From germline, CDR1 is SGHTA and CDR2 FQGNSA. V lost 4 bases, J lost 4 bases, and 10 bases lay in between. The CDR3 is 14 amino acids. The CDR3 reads CASSSGRNNEKLFF. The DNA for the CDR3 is TGTGCCAGCAGCTCGGGACGGAATAATGAAAAACTGTTTTTT.

CDR3 sequence (DNA): TGTGCCAGCAGTCTCCCGGACAGGGCCGAAGCTTTCTTT. Its protein is CASSLPDRAEAFF. The genes are TRBV28 and TRBJ1-1; 8 bases agree with TRBD1. Germline loops: CDR1 MDHEN, CDR2 SYDVKM. The CDR3 is 13 amino acids. J gave up 8 bases and V 5 bases, and 7 bases lay outside the gene matches.

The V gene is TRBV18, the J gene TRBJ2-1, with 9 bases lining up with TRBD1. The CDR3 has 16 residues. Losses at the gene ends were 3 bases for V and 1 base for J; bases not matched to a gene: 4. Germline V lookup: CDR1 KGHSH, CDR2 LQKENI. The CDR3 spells CASSPAGTGSYNEQFF. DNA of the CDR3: TGTGCCAGCTCACCCGCCGGGACAGGGTCCTACAATGAGCAGTTCTTC.